Following are 28 T cell receptor beta chains from one sample sequenced in a study of cytomegalovirus exposure and HLA in healthy donors. PCR employed 60 Vbeta and 13 Jbeta primers. Sequenced by immunoSEQ multiplex PCR; TCRdb stores in-frame clones only, minus some. This sample yields about 140,000 clones, of which approximately 60% are seen a single time; approximately 1.6% belongs to the top ten. Sequencing was performed on PBMCs. Every receptor here comes from a human donor in good health.

The chain has TRBV5-6 and TRBJ2-3, with a possible D match to TRBD2 (6 bases). The CDR3 runs to 15 residues. V was cut by 0 bases and J by 1 base, with 9 bases left in between. Germline CDR1 is SGHDT and CDR2 is YYEEEE. CDR3 nucleotides: TGTGCCAGCAGCTTGGCGGTAGCGGGCACAGATACGCAGTATTTT. Amino acids: CASSLAVAGTDTQYF. The full variable domain, in which reference TRBV5-6 and TRBJ2-3 provide the parts outside the CDR3, is DAGVTQSPTHLIKTRGQQVTLRCSPKSGHDTVSWYQQALGQGPQFIFQYYEEEERQRGNFPDRFSGHQFPNYSSELNVNALLLGDSALYLCASSLAVAGTDTQYFGPGTRLTVL.

This chain uses TRBV11-1 with TRBJ2-3; 7 bases align to TRBD1. The ends lost 4 bases at V and 0 bases at J; junction bases unmatched: 7. The CDR3 runs 16 residues. CDR1 and CDR2 (germline): SGHAT, FQDESV (reference sequence). The CDR3 nucleotides are TGTGCCAGCAGCTCCTCCGGACAGGCAAGCACAGATACGCAGTATTTT. It encodes CASSSSGQASTDTQYF.

This clone was seen more than once but under ten times. The gene calls are TRBV11-3 and TRBJ2-7; possibly TRBD1 for D (5 bases). Germline V gene sequence: CDR1 SGHNT, CDR2 YENEEA. V was trimmed by 3 bases and J by 1 base, leaving 10 bases between them. There are 14 residues in the CDR3. DNA for the CDR3: TGTGCCAGCAGCTTTGGCAGGGAATCCTACGAGCAGTACTTC. This gives the protein CASSFGRESYEQYF.

The chain links TRBV7-2 to TRBJ2-7, with D perhaps TRBD1 (6 bases). This CDR3 is built from 13 residues. Germline V lookup: CDR1 SGHTA, CDR2 FQGNSA. V dropped 1 base and J dropped 6 bases, with 10 bases sitting between them. The CDR3: CASSLVRGGEQYF. DNA of the CDR3: TGTGCCAGCAGCTTAGTACGAGGGGGCGAGCAGTACTTC.

The chain is built from TRBV7-9 and TRBJ2-7; TRBD1 matches at 7 bases. V shed 7 bases and J 1 base; nucleotides not matched to a gene: 13. The CDR3 extends over 16 amino acids. The germline gives CDR1 SEHNR, CDR2 FQNEAQ (reference sequence). The CDR3 nucleotides are TGTGCCAGCACCGAAGTGCAGGGGGACAGATCCTACGAGCAGTACTTC. It codes for CASTEVQGDRSYEQYF.

The chain has TRBV5-4 and TRBJ2-1, with D maybe TRBD1 (6 bases). Per the germline V gene, CDR1 is SGHNT and CDR2 is YYREEE (reference sequence). This CDR3 has 12 amino acids. V was cut by 4 bases and J by 12 bases, with 14 bases left in between. CDR3 coding DNA: TGTGCCAGCAGCGGACCGGGACAAGGGCAGTTCTTC. Translation gives CASSGPGQGQFF.

The genes are TRBV29-1 and TRBJ2-7; no clear D. Trimming took off 0 bases at V and 4 bases at J, with 10 bases between the two ends. In germline, CDR1 is SQVTM, CDR2 ANQGSEA. This CDR3 is built from 13 residues. The CDR3 sequence is CSVEDPVSYEQYF. The CDR3 region has the DNA TGCAGCGTTGAAGATCCAGTGTCGTACGAGCAGTACTTC.

The V and J genes are TRBV6-5 and TRBJ2-1, with 9 bases that match TRBD2. Losses at the gene ends were 6 bases for V and 6 bases for J; bases not matched to a gene: 9. CDR3 length equals 15 residues. Per germline, CDR1 MNHEY and CDR2 SVGAGI. The CDR3 spells CASRFPGGRANEQFF. The CDR3 DNA reads as TGTGCCAGCAGATTTCCTGGCGGGAGGGCCAATGAGCAGTTCTTC.

This clone came up a few times. CDR3 in amino acids: CASSPRQGAGYTEAFF. The CDR3 DNA reads as TGTGCCAGCAGCCCCAGACAGGGGGCCGGTTACACTGAAGCTTTCTTT. This chain links TRBV6-6 with TRBJ1-1; TRBD1 matches 10 bases. J lost 3 bases, V lost 6 bases, and 10 bases had no gene match. The CDR3 contains 16 residues. Germline CDR1 is MNHNY and CDR2 is SVGAGI (reference sequence).

V is TRBV19 and J is TRBJ2-5; D might be TRBD1 (6 bases). CDR1 and CDR2 from the germline V gene are LNHDA and SQIVND (reference sequence). Trimming cost V 3 bases and J 1 base, with 12 bases left between them. The CDR3 spans 15 residues. The CDR3 spells CASSIAGQSQETQYF. Here the CDR3 DNA reads TGTGCCAGTAGTATCGCCGGACAGTCCCAAGAGACCCAGTACTTC.

This clone was found a few times. The chain employs TRBV27 and TRBJ2-7; weak D call: TRBD2 (8 bases). The CDR3 is made up of 13 amino acids. Trimming stripped 8 bases from V and 3 bases from J, with 14 bases between. CDR1 is MNHEY, CDR2 SMNVEV, per germline (reference sequence). The CDR3 DNA reads TGTGCCAGCGCCGGGGGGGACAGCTACGAGCAGTACTTC. It encodes CASAGGDSYEQYF.

The V gene is TRBV11-2, the J gene TRBJ2-1; 8 positions match TRBD1. The CDR3 sequence is 15 residues long. The germline V gene has CDR1 SGHAT and CDR2 FQNNGV. V shed 4 bases and J 2 bases; nucleotides not matched to a gene: 4. The CDR3 DNA reads TGTGCCAGCAGCTCCACGGGACAGGCCTACAATGAGCAGTTCTTC. This sequence encodes CASSSTGQAYNEQFF.

The chain links TRBV28 to TRBJ2-2; D is uncertain. V was cut by 7 bases and J by 2 bases, with 5 bases left in between. Germline values: CDR1 MDHEN, CDR2 SYDVKM. This CDR3 spans 12 amino acids. CDR3 DNA sequence: TGTGCCAGCAAACTAAACACCGGGGAGCTGTTTTTT. Protein product: CASKLNTGELFF.

The table lists this clone with a few counts. The chain carries TRBV28 and TRBJ1-5, with 7 bases aligning to TRBD1. The germline CDR1 and CDR2 sequences are MDHEN and SYDVKM. This CDR3 has 17 amino acids. Losses at the gene ends were 4 bases for V and 3 bases for J; bases not matched to a gene: 12. As DNA, the CDR3 is TGTGCCAGCAGTTCCCCACCGGACAGGCCGACCAATCAGCCCCAGCATTTT. The encoded protein is CASSSPPDRPTNQPQHF.

This chain connects TRBV7-2 to TRBJ2-1, with a tentative D call TRBD1 (5 bases). CDR3 length equals 12 residues. The V gene's germline CDR1 is SGHTA and CDR2 FQGNSA. Trimming took off 5 bases at V and 11 bases at J, with 13 bases between the two ends. CDR3 loop: CASSPNPDKQFF. Here the CDR3 DNA reads TGTGCCAGCAGCCCGAATCCGGACAAGCAGTTCTTC.

This chain joins TRBV28 and TRBJ2-5, with 9 bases identical to TRBD2. The J call may be incorrect, as the DNA end agrees better with TRBJ2-7. Germline V gene data show CDR1 as MDHEN and CDR2 as SYDVKM. The CDR3 covers 18 residues. The CDR3 spells CASRASGLAQRGRGEQYF. The CDR3 region has the DNA TGTGCCAGCAGAGCCAGCGGACTAGCGCAACGGGGAAGGGGCGAGCAGTACTTC.

The gene calls are TRBV27 and TRBJ1-1; 8 positions match TRBD1. CDR1 and CDR2 (germline): MNHEY, SMNVEV (reference sequence). This CDR3 has 16 amino acids. Trimming cost V 4 bases and J 4 bases; bases outside gene matches: 11. The CDR3 is CASSSLSPTGATEAFF. DNA for the CDR3: TGTGCCAGCAGTTCTCTCTCACCGACAGGGGCCACTGAAGCTTTCTTT.

The chain carries TRBV28 and TRBJ1-1; 10 positions agree with TRBD1. CDR1 and CDR2 (germline): MDHEN, SYDVKM. The J segment lost 6 bases and the V segment lost 6 bases, leaving 7 bases of the junction unmatched. The CDR3 loop spans 14 amino acids. The CDR3 is CASSTTGGFPEAFF. The CDR3 DNA reads TGTGCCAGCAGCACGACAGGGGGCTTCCCTGAAGCTTTCTTT.

In DNA, the CDR3 is TGTGCCAGCTCACCATACGAGACTAGCGACAATGAGCAGTTCTTC. Translation: CASSPYETSDNEQFF. The chain joins TRBV18 to TRBJ2-1, with 8 nucleotides matching TRBD2. The CDR3 extends over 15 amino acids. With 2 bases clipped from V and 5 bases from J, the junction kept 5 bases outside the gene matches. Germline V gene lookup returns CDR1 KGHSH and CDR2 LQKENI.

The chain links TRBV11-2 to TRBJ1-1, with D perhaps matching TRBD1 (6 bases). V was cut by 1 base and J by 0 bases, with 15 bases left in between. Germline CDR1 is SGHAT and CDR2 is FQNNGV. The CDR3 contains 17 residues. CDR3 nucleotide sequence: TGTGCCAGCAGCTTAGTAGGGGGAAGTTACATGAACACTGAAGCTTTCTTT. Amino acids: CASSLVGGSYMNTEAFF.

This clone was seen more than once but under ten times. This chain uses TRBV2 with TRBJ2-7; D is perhaps TRBD1 (6 bases). Deletions cut 7 bases from V and 6 bases from J, with 16 bases between. CDR3 size: 13 residues. The germline V gene encodes CDR1 SNHLY and CDR2 FYNNEI. The CDR3: CASNRALEVEQYF. The DNA of the CDR3 is TGTGCCAGCAACAGGGCCCTCGAGGTCGAGCAGTACTTC.

The V gene is TRBV4-2, the J gene TRBJ2-7, with TRBD1 as a possible D gene (5 bases). The CDR3 is 14 amino acids. V was shortened by 4 bases and J by 6 bases, with 16 bases between the two germline ends. Germline V gene data show CDR1 as LGHNA and CDR2 as YNFKEQ. The DNA for the CDR3 is TGTGCCAGCAGCCCCTCTTGGTCAGGGCCCGAGCAGTACTTC. Protein sequence: CASSPSWSGPEQYF.

The chain combines TRBV28 with TRBJ1-2; no clear D. Trimming took off 5 bases at V and 2 bases at J, with 6 bases between the two ends. Germline-derived CDR1 and CDR2 are MDHEN and SYDVKM. The length of the CDR3 is 12 residues. The CDR3 coding sequence is TGTGCCAGCAGTAGGGAGAACTATGGCTACACCTTC. Its translation: CASSRENYGYTF.

This chain uses TRBV11-2 with TRBJ2-2; no firm D call. Germline loops: CDR1 SGHAT, CDR2 FQNNGV. The CDR3 is made up of 13 amino acids. V was clipped by 7 bases and J by 9 bases, with 15 bases between them. This CDR3 is CASNPRGPRELFF. The CDR3 DNA reads as TGTGCCAGCAACCCTAGAGGCCCCCGGGAGCTGTTTTTT.

This chain joins TRBV4-1 and TRBJ1-2; D is uncertain. V lost 2 bases and J lost 4, with 14 bases in between. This CDR3 is 15 amino acids long. CDR1 is MGHRA and CDR2 is YSYEKL in the germline V gene. The CDR3 region is CASSQPGRYPYGYTF. In nucleotides, the CDR3 is TGCGCCAGCAGCCAACCGGGGAGGTACCCCTATGGCTACACCTTC.

The chain links TRBV28 to TRBJ1-4; no reliable D call. The CDR3 has 18 residues. The germline gives CDR1 MDHEN, CDR2 SYDVKM. The V end lost 5 bases, the J end lost 0 bases, and 19 bases lay between the germline ends. DNA for the CDR3: TGTGCCAGCAGTATTGGCAAGGAGGGAGTGACAACTAATGAAAAACTGTTTTTT. Translation gives CASSIGKEGVTTNEKLFF.

The chain couples TRBV5-4 to TRBJ2-1, with 8 bases that match TRBD2. CDR1 is SGHNT, CDR2 YYREEE, per germline (reference sequence). With V trimmed by 4 bases and J by 8 bases, 11 bases remained unmatched. There are 15 residues in the CDR3. For the CDR3, the DNA is TGTGCCAGCAGCCCGTACGGAGCGGGAGATGATGAGCAGTTCTTC. It encodes CASSPYGAGDDEQFF.

This clone was observed once. The genes are TRBV7-7 and TRBJ2-7; TRBD2 matches 11 bases. CDR3 size: 18 residues. The germline CDR1 and CDR2 sequences are SSHAT and FNYEAQ (reference sequence). Losses at the gene ends were 1 base for V and 0 bases for J; bases not matched to a gene: 8. CDR3 region: CASSLGILAGGYSYEQYF. Here the CDR3 DNA reads TGTGCCAGCAGCTTAGGAATTCTAGCGGGAGGTTACTCCTACGAGCAGTACTTC. The variable domain in full, with the rest retrieved from reference TRBV7-7 and TRBJ2-7, is GAGVSQSPRYKVTKRGQDVTLRCDPISSHATLYWYQQALGQGPEFLTYFNYEAQPDKSGLPSDRFSAERPEGSISTLTIQRTEQRDSAMYRCASSLGILAGGYSYEQYFGPGTRLTVT.